A selection of T cell receptor beta chains follows, all from one sample in a study of CXCR3-negative and CXCR3-positive naive CD8 T cells. TCRdb reanalyzed the 5' RACE reads, giving one entry per CDR3 protein sequence and no DNA. This repertoire includes roughly 70,000 distinct CDR3 sequences. The specimen was naive CXCR3- CD8+ T cells from blood. The receptor set was obtained from a human donor in good health. Some clones in this sample may be carry-over from other donors' samples. CDR3s include the opening cysteine and the closing phenylalanine or tryptophan. Fields, in order: V gene, J gene, CDR3 protein.

V: TRBV12-3/TRBV12-4; J: TRBJ2-1; CDR3: CASSLPGEDEQFF
V: TRBV12-3/TRBV12-4; J: TRBJ2-1; CDR3: CASTPQGLAGYNEQFF
V: TRBV3-1; J: TRBJ2-1; CDR3: CASSQEMTSGDYNEQFF
V: TRBV28; J: TRBJ2-7; CDR3: CASNSAGPSYEQYF
V: TRBV7-6; J: TRBJ1-5; CDR3: CASSAGQGAGQPQHF
V: TRBV6-2/TRBV6-3; J: TRBJ1-5; CDR3: CASSWTGFNQPQHF
V: TRBV28; J: TRBJ2-5; CDR3: CASSSSGEETQYF
V: TRBV7-8; J: TRBJ2-5; CDR3: CASSPSPQETQYF
V: TRBV20-1; J: TRBJ2-7; CDR3: CSAKSDDRVYEQYF
V: TRBV7-9; J: TRBJ1-1; CDR3: CASSPGRPEESFF
V: TRBV20-1; J: TRBJ2-1; CDR3: CSASGRGSYNEQFF
V: TRBV5-6; J: TRBJ2-1; CDR3: CASSGTSGEQFF
V: TRBV4-3; J: TRBJ1-2; CDR3: CASSHLGGTLEGDGYTF
V: TRBV20-1; J: TRBJ1-2; CDR3: CSARRAANYGYTF
V: TRBV20-1; J: TRBJ2-3; CDR3: CSARDGDRTDTQYF
V: TRBV4-2; J: TRBJ2-1; CDR3: CASSPTSGVYNEQFF
V: TRBV7-9; J: TRBJ2-5; CDR3: CASSPRTGVGETQYF
V: TRBV20-1; J: TRBJ2-1; CDR3: CSARGLGLYNEQFF
V: TRBV20-1; J: TRBJ2-4; CDR3: CSAPGQVLAKNIQYF
V: TRBV5-1; J: TRBJ2-5; CDR3: CASSLAPSGDQETQYF
V: TRBV7-9; J: TRBJ2-1; CDR3: CASSRMTSGSSNEQFF
V: TRBV2; J: TRBJ2-7; CDR3: CASSKQGLAGMNEQYF